The 22 T cell receptor beta chains below come from one sample, sequenced in a study of CD8 T cells in Susac syndrome (dated by TCRdb to the late 2010s). Receptor amplification or capture employed the immunoSEQ multiplex PCR assay. RNA was extracted using the RNeasy kit, and roughly 0.45 to 1 microgram was reverse transcribed with random hexamers. TCRdb handled the public reads itself, with Q25 trimming in fastp and clone calling in MiXCR, and kept productive beta chains. Under each unique CDR3 protein, matching rows form one entry showing the most common genes and DNA. For this sample there are about 100,000 distinct CDR3 sequences; roughly 93% appear just once. Together, the top ten hold approximately 0.31% of the sample. Sample: CD8+ T cells from PBMCs. Every receptor here comes from a human donor in good health.

The rearrangement joins TRBV6-5 to TRBJ1-4; 7 bases match TRBD1. The germline V gene has CDR1 MNHEY and CDR2 SVGAGI. The CDR3 is 15 residues long. J was trimmed by 5 bases and V by 3 bases; bases with no gene match: 6. The CDR3 DNA sequence: TGTGCCAGCAGTTATGAGACAGGGCGAAATGAAAAACTGTTTTTT. This gives the protein CASSYETGRNEKLFF.

The genes are TRBV2 and TRBJ2-7, with 11 bases fitting TRBD1. Germline CDR1 reads SNHLY; CDR2 reads FYNNEI. J was trimmed by 4 bases and V by 6 bases; bases with no gene match: 5. This CDR3 contains 14 residues. The chain's CDR3 is CASRAGTGGYEQYF. DNA of the CDR3: TGTGCCAGCAGAGCGGGGACAGGGGGGTACGAGCAGTACTTC. Full variable domain (rest looked up from reference TRBV2 and TRBJ2-7): EPEVTQTPSHQVTQMGQEVILRCVPISNHLYFYWYRQILGQKVEFLVSFYNNEISEKSEIFDDQFSVERPDGSNFTLKIRSTKLEDSAMYFCASRAGTGGYEQYFGPGTRLTVT.

The sample holds one count of this clonotype. The chain links TRBV3-1 to TRBJ2-1, with 15 nucleotides matching TRBD2. Per the germline V gene, CDR1 is LGHDT and CDR2 is YNNKEL (reference sequence). J gave up 7 bases and V 4 bases, and 11 bases lay outside the gene matches. The CDR3 loop spans 18 amino acids. The CDR3 region has the DNA TGTGCCAGCAGCCCTCGGACTAGCGGGGGGGCCGTGGGGAATGAGCAGTTCTTC. Translation: CASSPRTSGGAVGNEQFF.

The chain uses TRBV27 and TRBJ1-5; maybe TRBD1 (5 bases). This CDR3 has 16 residues. V was cut by 2 bases and J by 8 bases, with 19 bases left in between. Germline V gives CDR1 MNHEY, CDR2 SMNVEV (reference sequence). The CDR3 DNA is TGTGCCAGCAGTTTAAATGGGGGATTACTAATGGAGCCCCAGCATTTT. Protein sequence: CASSLNGGLLMEPQHF.

This sequence joins TRBV5-6 and TRBJ2-1; D is ambiguous. CDR1 is SGHDT, CDR2 YYEEEE, per germline. CDR3 size: 12 residues. V was shortened by 6 bases and J by 3 bases, with 7 bases between the two germline ends. This CDR3 reads CASNIDYNEQFF. CDR3 nucleotide sequence: TGTGCCAGCAACATCGACTACAATGAGCAGTTCTTC.

The rearrangement links TRBV20-1 to TRBJ2-7; the D gene is possibly TRBD1 (6 bases). With 6 bases removed from V and 0 bases from J, the gap between germline ends came to 21 bases. CDR3 length: 16 amino acids. CDR1 is DFQATT, CDR2 SNEGSKA, per germline (reference sequence). DNA of the CDR3: TGCAGTGCGCACCCAGTGGGGGCATCTTTCTCCTACGAGCAGTACTTC. It yields the protein CSAHPVGASFSYEQYF.

This clonotype was seen once. The CDR3 DNA is TGTGCCAGCAGCCAAGATCGAGTCCGGCTGAACACTGAAGCTTTCTTT. Translation gives CASSQDRVRLNTEAFF. The rearrangement links TRBV3-1 to TRBJ1-1; D remains ambiguous. The CDR3 has 16 residues. Germline lookup yields CDR1 LGHDT and CDR2 YNNKEL (reference sequence). V dropped 0 bases and J dropped 0 bases, with 11 bases sitting between them.

The chain is built from TRBV3-1 and TRBJ2-3; D unresolved. The CDR3 consists of 13 residues. Germline V CDR1 and CDR2: LGHDT, YNNKEL (reference sequence). Trimming removed 2 bases at V and 8 bases at J, with 11 bases between. The CDR3 DNA follows: TGTGCCAGCAGCCAATTTAGTTCCGGTACGCAGTATTTT. Encoded protein: CASSQFSSGTQYF.

This sequence joins TRBV5-6 and TRBJ1-4; possible D gene TRBD1, 6 bases. This CDR3 spans 17 amino acids. V dropped 2 bases and J dropped 5 bases, with 19 bases sitting between them. Germline V gene sequence: CDR1 SGHDT, CDR2 YYEEEE. The CDR3 bases are TGTGCCAGCAGCTTCCTCTCGTGGGGGGGCGCGAATGAAAAACTGTTTTTT. Protein sequence: CASSFLSWGGANEKLFF.

CDR3 DNA: TGTGCCAGCAGCGACCCACAGGGGGCGGACGGGGAGCTGTTTTTT. Encoded protein: CASSDPQGADGELFF. This chain joins TRBV9 and TRBJ2-2, with 9 bases fitting TRBD1. V lost 3 bases, J lost 7 bases, and 7 bases stayed unmatched. The length of the CDR3 is 15 residues. Germline values: CDR1 SGDLS, CDR2 YYNGEE.

The chain employs TRBV6-1 and TRBJ2-7; 7 positions agree with TRBD1. Germline V gene sequence: CDR1 MNHNS, CDR2 SASEGT. This CDR3 contains 15 residues. V gave up 8 bases and J gave up 4 bases; unmatched junction bases: 14. Here the CDR3 reads CASEDRERSRYEQYF. CDR3 nucleotides: TGTGCCAGCGAAGACAGGGAGAGGTCCCGTTACGAGCAGTACTTC.

The chain is built from TRBV15 and TRBJ1-1, with D possibly TRBD1 on 5 matching bases. The germline V and J ends were trimmed by 0 bases and 0 bases, with 8 bases remaining between them. The CDR3 is 15 residues long. Germline V gene sequence: CDR1 LNHNV, CDR2 YYDKDF (reference sequence). The CDR3 loop reads CATSRDRGVNTEAFF. CDR3 nucleotide sequence: TGTGCCACCAGCAGAGATCGAGGGGTGAACACTGAAGCTTTCTTT.

The V and J genes are TRBV6-2 or TRBV6-3 and TRBJ1-1, with unresolved D. The CDR3 runs 12 residues. The V gene's germline CDR1 is MNHEY and CDR2 SVGEGT. V was shortened by 2 bases and J by 8 bases, with 9 bases between the two germline ends. The CDR3 DNA follows: TGTGCCAGCAGTTACGGTCGCAGCGAAGCTTTCTTT. Its translation: CASSYGRSEAFF.

V usage is TRBV3-1 and J usage is TRBJ2-2; no definite D call. The V end was cut by 6 bases, the J end by 0 bases, with 17 bases between. This CDR3 spans 17 amino acids. CDR1 and CDR2 from the germline V gene are LGHDT and YNNKEL (reference sequence). The CDR3 spells CASRPRRGTTNTGELFF. CDR3 nucleotide sequence: TGTGCCAGCAGGCCTCGTCGAGGCACCACGAACACCGGGGAGCTGTTTTTT.

This chain connects TRBV29-1 to TRBJ1-1, with D possibly TRBD1 on 6 matching bases. The CDR3 runs 16 residues. V dropped 0 bases and J dropped 0 bases, with 14 bases sitting between them. Looked up from germline, CDR1 is SQVTM and CDR2 is ANQGSEA. The CDR3 sequence is CSVEETAGAMNTEAFF. For the CDR3, the DNA is TGCAGCGTTGAAGAGACGGCAGGGGCTATGAACACTGAAGCTTTCTTT.

V is TRBV3-1 and J is TRBJ1-2; D may be TRBD1 (6 bases). Trimming removed 8 bases at V and 6 bases at J, with 19 bases between. The germline V gene encodes CDR1 LGHDT and CDR2 YNNKEL (reference sequence). The CDR3 totals 14 residues. The CDR3 DNA reads TGTGCCAGCGGCCGGGAATGGGGGGCTAATGGCTACACCTTC. Protein: CASGREWGANGYTF.

The rearrangement links TRBV27 to TRBJ2-7; D gene unclear. V was clipped by 3 bases and J by 7 bases, with 7 bases between them. Germline CDR1 reads MNHEY; CDR2 reads SMNVEV (reference sequence). The CDR3 loop spans 11 amino acids. This CDR3 reads CASSFWGEQYF. The CDR3 bases are TGTGCCAGCAGTTTCTGGGGTGAGCAGTACTTC.

The CDR3 region is CSAQLAGGPQYF. The CDR3 region has the DNA TGCAGTGCCCAACTAGCGGGGGGGCCCCAGTACTTC. This chain uses TRBV20-1 with TRBJ2-7; 13 bases fit TRBD2. The CDR3 length is 12 residues. Germline V lookup: CDR1 DFQATT, CDR2 SNEGSKA (reference sequence). V shed 6 bases and J 10 bases; nucleotides not matched to a gene: 6.

The chain is built from TRBV5-1 and TRBJ1-2; D remains unclear. Germline-derived CDR1 and CDR2 are SGHRS and YFSETQ. V dropped 2 bases and J dropped 4 bases, with 9 bases sitting between them. This CDR3 has 13 residues. CDR3 coding DNA: TGCGCCAGCAGCTTAGGCATACCCTATGGCTACACCTTC. Translation: CASSLGIPYGYTF. Full variable domain (rest looked up from reference TRBV5-1 and TRBJ1-2): KAGVTQTPRYLIKTRGQQVTLSCSPISGHRSVSWYQQTPGQGLQFLFEYFSETQRNKGNFPGRFSGRQFSNSRSEMNVSTLELGDSALYLCASSLGIPYGYTFGSGTRLTVV.

This clonotype appeared a single time. This chain joins TRBV4-1 and TRBJ1-1; the match to TRBD1 covers 7 bases. The germline V gene has CDR1 MGHRA and CDR2 YSYEKL. CDR3 length: 17 amino acids. Losses at the gene ends were 0 bases for V and 11 bases for J; bases not matched to a gene: 18. CDR3: CASSQDLWARTGGGAFF. CDR3 DNA sequence: TGCGCCAGCAGCCAAGATTTGTGGGCCCGGACAGGCGGCGGTGCTTTCTTT.

The chain uses TRBV27 and TRBJ1-5; D gene uncertain. This CDR3 is 13 amino acids long. Germline CDR1 reads MNHEY; CDR2 reads SMNVEV (reference sequence). Between the trimmed V and J ends, which lost 4 bases and 5 bases, there was a span of 9 bases. The CDR3 DNA follows: TGTGCCAGCAGTTCGGGGTCCCATCAGCCCCAGCATTTT. Its protein is CASSSGSHQPQHF.

This rearrangement joins TRBV4-2 to TRBJ1-6, with 10 positions matching TRBD1. Germline CDR1 is LGHNA and CDR2 is YNFKEQ. V lost 3 bases to trimming and J lost 9 bases; unmatched junction nucleotides: 5. The CDR3 totals 15 residues. The CDR3, as DNA: TGTGCCAGCAGCCACGGGACAGGGGATCGTTCACCCCTCCACTTT. Encoded protein: CASSHGTGDRSPLHF.